At least ten counts were recorded for the clone carrying this T cell receptor beta chain. Its antigen is as yet unknown. This CDR3 comprises 15 residues. Trimming pared 1 base from V and 4 bases from J, leaving 8 bases between. The diagnostic workup employed clinical symptoms, serum thyroxine, TRAb, thyroid ultrasound and orbital computed tomography. RNA transcripts were the source from which TCR beta CDR3 regions were amplified. RT-PCR in the first round used HTBI primers; a second-round multiplex PCR followed. TCRdb reanalysed the multiplex PCR reads using MiXCR and keeps one entry per CDR3 protein. This table holds about 370,000 distinct CDR3 sequences, roughly a sixth found once. The record originates from a study of Graves' ophthalmopathy and Graves' hyperthyroidism. Study outcomes and limitations: In blood, most expanded thyroid clonotypes above 0.001 frequency were also detected.

The sequence was collected from an adult woman with stable Graves' hyperthyroidism. What was sequenced was peripheral blood. This rearrangement joins TRBV12-3 or TRBV12-4 to TRBJ2-6, with D tentatively TRBD1 (6 bases). This chain's CDR3 is CASSLDRAGANVLTF. The CDR3 nucleotides read TGTGCCAGCAGTTTAGACAGGGCCGGGGCCAACGTCCTGACTTTC.